The T cell receptor (beta chain) under discussion was sequenced for a study of T-cell reconstitution after alpha-beta-depleted transplantation in children. Study-level points and caveats: T-cell counts and diversity at one year post-transplant came mainly from newly produced T cells. Roughly two months post-transplant, alpha-beta T cells reportedly originated from several hundred graft clones that had expanded.

For TCRbeta, the library was prepared with unique molecular identifiers. TCRdb fed the PCR reads into MiXCR, producing one record per CDR3 protein. The sample lists 97,000 or so distinct CDR3 sequences, approximately 6% occurring once. This clonotype was counted ten times or more. Its antigen is not known. The germline V and J ends were trimmed by 4 bases and 3 bases, with 9 bases remaining between them. The germline V gene has CDR1 SQVTM and CDR2 ANQGSEA. This CDR3 contains 12 residues. The chain has TRBV29-1 and TRBJ1-1, with D hard to call. Sequencing was performed on PBMCs, mostly from graft donor cells, taken 60 days after TCRalphabeta/CD19-depleted stem cell transplant. The receptor was isolated from a female patient between 2 and 10 years old who had a stem cell transplant for Fanconi anemia, so the T cells may come from the graft donor. The CDR3 nucleotides read TGCAGCGTTGGTGACCGGTACACTGAAGCTTTCTTT. Translating gives CSVGDRYTEAFF.